The rows below give T cell receptor beta chains drawn from one sample of a study of CD8+ T cells in alopecia areata. Method: immunoSEQ multiplex PCR; TCRdb's copy keeps in-frame clones and lacks some. The sample yields 80,000 to 100,000 clones, 35% to 45% seen once. The sample consisted of CD4+ T cells sorted from blood. The receptor set was obtained from a human donor with alopecia areata. Each CDR3 is given with its conserved first and last residue. The D gene is left open where the match is weak. The size field is filled for only some rows; it gives once, few, many or a size class.

v_gene	d_gene	abundance	j_gene	CDR3aa	CDR3nt
TRBV27	-	few	TRBJ2-7	CASSLWGAEQYF	TGTGCCAGCAGTTTATGGGGGGCCGAGCAGTACTTC
TRBV30	-	-	TRBJ1-2	CAWSVLPVLYGYTF	TGTGCCTGGAGTGTATTGCCCGTACTCTATGGCTACACCTTC
TRBV6-6	TRBD1	-	TRBJ1-2	CASSYSRGQGHYGYTF	TGTGCCAGCAGTTACTCGAGGGGACAGGGGCACTATGGCTACACCTTC
TRBV28	-	-	TRBJ2-5	CASSHPTTGGETQYF	TGTGCCAGCAGCCACCCCACGACAGGAGGCGAGACCCAGTACTTC
TRBV18	-	-	TRBJ2-1	CAASSSDNEQFF	TGTGCCGCCTCCTCCAGCGATAATGAGCAGTTCTTC
TRBV5-1	-	-	TRBJ1-1	CASSSGGRLEAFF	TGCGCCAGCAGCTCGGGGGGTCGCTTAGAAGCTTTCTTT
TRBV30	-	-	TRBJ2-5	CAWTQGLPTQYF	TGTGCCTGGACCCAGGGACTCCCGACCCAGTACTTC
TRBV29-1	-	few	TRBJ2-3	CSVERGTQYF	TGCAGCGTTGAAAGGGGTACGCAGTATTTT
TRBV2	-	few	TRBJ1-1	CASSEAGETEAFF	TGTGCCAGCAGTGAAGCAGGGGAGACTGAAGCTTTCTTT
TRBV2	-	-	TRBJ2-3	CASSFGTTDTQYF	TGTGCCAGCAGTTTCGGTACCACAGATACGCAGTATTTT
TRBV28	-	few	TRBJ2-7	CASKEGTLTYEQYF	TGTGCCAGCAAGGAAGGGACACTCACCTACGAGCAGTACTTC
TRBV2	-	-	TRBJ2-6	CASSGPGGGARSGANVLTF	TGTGCCAGCAGTGGCCCGGGTGGGGGGGCCAGATCCGGGGCCAACGTCCTGACTTTC
TRBV29-1	TRBD1	-	TRBJ1-3	CSGRTGRNTIYF	TGCAGCGGCCGGACAGGTCGAAACACCATATATTTT
TRBV29-1	-	-	TRBJ2-2	CSVGRLEGELFF	TGCAGCGTTGGCAGGCTCGAAGGGGAGCTGTTTTTT
TRBV29-1	-	-	TRBJ2-7	CSVVLASASYEQYF	TGCAGCGTTGTGCTGGCCTCGGCATCCTACGAGCAGTACTTC
TRBV5-1	TRBD1	-	TRBJ2-7	CASSSGQGSYEQYF	TGCGCCAGCAGCTCCGGACAGGGATCCTACGAGCAGTACTTC
TRBV30	TRBD1	-	TRBJ2-1	CAWSVGQGLYNEQFF	TGTGCCTGGAGTGTTGGACAGGGTCTTTACAATGAGCAGTTCTTC
TRBV29-1	-	-	TRBJ2-1	CSVDLSSYNEQFF	TGCAGCGTTGACCTGAGCTCCTACAATGAGCAGTTCTTC
TRBV10-3	-	-	TRBJ2-3	CAATGGTDTQYF	TGTGCAGCAACTGGCGGCACAGATACGCAGTATTTT
TRBV20-1	-	-	TRBJ2-7	CSASQGGEQYF	TGCAGTGCTAGTCAGGGGGGCGAGCAGTACTTC
TRBV7-2	-	-	TRBJ2-3	CASLGAGDTQYF	TGTGCCAGCCTTGGGGCGGGGGATACGCAGTATTTT
TRBV29-1	-	-	TRBJ2-1	CSVEESASNEQFF	TGCAGCGTTGAAGAGTCGGCCAGCAATGAGCAGTTCTTC
TRBV7-2	TRBD2	-	TRBJ2-3	CASSLTSGGTNTQYF	TGTGCCAGCAGCTTAACTAGCGGGGGAACCAATACGCAGTATTTT
TRBV30	-	-	TRBJ1-1	CAWSVRKNTEAFF	TGTGCCTGGAGTGTACGGAAAAACACTGAAGCTTTCTTT
TRBV7-2	-	once	TRBJ2-6	CASSLTGLGANVLTF	TGTGCCAGCAGCTTGACAGGATTGGGGGCCAACGTCCTGACTTTC
TRBV5-6	-	-	TRBJ2-7	CASKEISSYEQYF	TGTGCCAGCAAAGAGATAAGCTCCTACGAGCAGTACTTC
TRBV2	TRBD1	-	TRBJ2-1	CASSGGTGSNEQFF	TGTGCCAGCAGTGGCGGGACAGGGAGCAATGAGCAGTTCTTC
TRBV29-1	-	-	TRBJ2-2	CSVGFNGGELFF	TGCAGCGTTGGTTTTAACGGAGGGGAGCTGTTTTTT
TRBV6-5	TRBD1	-	TRBJ2-7	CASSLGQGRSYEQYF	TGTGCCAGCAGCTTAGGACAGGGCAGGTCCTACGAGCAGTACTTC
TRBV29-1	-	few	TRBJ2-3	CSVPKRGVTDTQYF	TGCAGCGTTCCAAAACGGGGAGTAACGGATACGCAGTATTTT
TRBV30	TRBD1	-	TRBJ1-6	CAWRTGGNSPLHF	TGTGCCTGGAGGACAGGGGGAAATTCACCCCTCCACTTT
TRBV9	-	-	TRBJ2-1	CASSKGLVSAEQFF	TGTGCCAGCAGCAAGGGTCTGGTCTCGGCTGAGCAGTTCTTC
TRBV29-1	TRBD2	-	TRBJ2-7	CSVRLAGQYEQYF	TGCAGCGTTCGACTAGCGGGACAATACGAGCAGTACTTC
TRBV6-5	-	-	TRBJ2-2	CASSSTAGELFF	TGTGCCAGCAGTTCCACTGCCGGGGAGCTGTTTTTT
TRBV18	-	-	TRBJ2-5	CASSPNLQETQYF	TGTGCCAGCTCACCAAATTTGCAAGAGACCCAGTACTTC
TRBV30	TRBD1	-	TRBJ2-1	CAWSWDSYNEQFF	TGTGCCTGGAGTTGGGACAGTTACAATGAGCAGTTCTTC
TRBV5-1	-	-	TRBJ2-4	CASSLAGAKNIQYF	TGCGCCAGCAGCTTGGCGGGAGCCAAAAACATTCAGTACTTC
TRBV11-2	-	-	TRBJ2-2	CASSLVVRRELFF	TGTGCCAGCAGCTTAGTGGTCAGGCGGGAGCTGTTTTTT
TRBV28	-	-	TRBJ2-3	CASSYRGGGADTQYF	TGTGCCAGCAGTTACCGAGGTGGGGGGGCTGATACGCAGTATTTT
TRBV29-1	TRBD1	-	TRBJ1-1	CSVDPRTGSTEAFF	TGCAGCGTTGATCCCCGGACAGGGAGCACTGAAGCTTTCTTT
TRBV29-1	-	-	TRBJ2-3	CSVEYRSGHLGADTQYF	TGCAGCGTTGAATATCGATCGGGCCACCTGGGGGCAGATACGCAGTATTTT
TRBV30	-	-	TRBJ2-2	CASSRGPGELFF	TGTGCCTCTAGTAGGGGACCCGGGGAGCTGTTTTTT
TRBV6-5	-	-	TRBJ2-1	CASSYSGLTYNEQFF	TGTGCCAGCAGTTACTCAGGGTTAACCTACAATGAGCAGTTCTTC
TRBV29-1	-	few	TRBJ2-5	CSVGAETQYF	TGCAGCGTTGGCGCGGAGACCCAGTACTTC
TRBV28	-	-	TRBJ2-7	CASSLPSTEEQYF	TGTGCCAGCAGTTTACCCTCGACCGAGGAGCAGTACTTC
TRBV6-4	-	-	TRBJ2-7	CASRVPARSEGEQYF	TGTGCCAGCAGAGTTCCAGCCCGCAGCGAGGGCGAGCAGTACTTC
TRBV7-2	-	few	TRBJ2-1	CASSLSYNEQFF	TGTGCCAGCAGTCTCTCCTACAATGAGCAGTTCTTC
TRBV6-5	-	-	TRBJ2-1	CATTPGYGNEQFF	TGTGCCACCACTCCGGGCTACGGGAATGAGCAGTTCTTC
TRBV5-1	-	-	TRBJ1-1	CASRGFEAEAFF	TGCGCCAGCAGGGGTTTCGAAGCTGAAGCTTTCTTT
TRBV29-1	-	-	TRBJ2-4	CSVETGQSQYF	TGCAGCGTTGAAACAGGGCAATCCCAGTACTTC
TRBV30	-	-	TRBJ2-4	CACSPAQDIQYF	TGTGCCTGTAGCCCCGCTCAGGACATTCAGTACTTC
TRBV5-1	-	few	TRBJ2-5	CASSLVQGTKAETQYF	TGCGCCAGCAGCTTGGTGCAGGGCACAAAAGCGGAGACCCAGTACTTC
TRBV20-1	-	-	TRBJ2-1	CSALPLNEQFF	TGCAGTGCTCTGCCTTTGAATGAGCAGTTCTTC